The 2 T cell receptor beta chains in this list originate from one sample, sequenced in a study of OX40 agonist ivuxolimab in advanced cancers. Libraries were prepared by immunoSEQ multiplex PCR; TCRdb keeps only in-frame clonotypes and omits some of them. Of approximately 92,000 clones listed, more than 80% are singletons. The sequences come from CD4+ or CD8+ T cells sorted from blood, collected in a trial of the OX40 agonist ivuxolimab. All receptors derive from an adult with an advanced solid tumor such as melanoma, head and neck, liver or kidney cancer.

Only one count was recorded for this clone. This chain links TRBV7-7 with TRBJ2-3, with TRBD2 as a possible D gene (5 bases). CDR1 SSHAT and CDR2 FNYEAQ come from the germline V gene (reference sequence). The CDR3 sequence is 16 residues long. V lost 5 bases and J 6 bases, leaving 21 bases between the germline ends. CDR3 in amino acids: CASSHSAGDPSDTQYF. The CDR3 coding sequence is TGTGCCAGCAGCCATAGCGCGGGCGATCCTTCGGATACGCAGTATTTT.

The genes are TRBV29-1 and TRBJ2-7, with TRBD1 identical over 7 bases. J was trimmed by 7 bases and V by 7 bases; bases with no gene match: 10. The CDR3 runs to 12 residues. Germline values: CDR1 SQVTM, CDR2 ANQGSEA. CDR3 in amino acids: CSAHRDSGEQYF. The CDR3 DNA sequence: TGCAGCGCCCACCGGGACAGTGGGGAGCAGTACTTC.